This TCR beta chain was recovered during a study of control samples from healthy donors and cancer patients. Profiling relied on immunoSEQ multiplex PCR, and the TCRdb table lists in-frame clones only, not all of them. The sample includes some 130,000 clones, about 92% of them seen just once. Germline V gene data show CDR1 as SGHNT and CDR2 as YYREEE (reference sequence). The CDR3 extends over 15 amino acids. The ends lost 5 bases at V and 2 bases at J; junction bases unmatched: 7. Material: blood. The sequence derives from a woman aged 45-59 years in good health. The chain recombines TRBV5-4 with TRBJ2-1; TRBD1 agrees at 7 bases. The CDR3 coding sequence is TGTGCCAGCAGACCACAGGGGTGGGCCTACAATGAGCAGTTCTTC. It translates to CASRPQGWAYNEQFF.